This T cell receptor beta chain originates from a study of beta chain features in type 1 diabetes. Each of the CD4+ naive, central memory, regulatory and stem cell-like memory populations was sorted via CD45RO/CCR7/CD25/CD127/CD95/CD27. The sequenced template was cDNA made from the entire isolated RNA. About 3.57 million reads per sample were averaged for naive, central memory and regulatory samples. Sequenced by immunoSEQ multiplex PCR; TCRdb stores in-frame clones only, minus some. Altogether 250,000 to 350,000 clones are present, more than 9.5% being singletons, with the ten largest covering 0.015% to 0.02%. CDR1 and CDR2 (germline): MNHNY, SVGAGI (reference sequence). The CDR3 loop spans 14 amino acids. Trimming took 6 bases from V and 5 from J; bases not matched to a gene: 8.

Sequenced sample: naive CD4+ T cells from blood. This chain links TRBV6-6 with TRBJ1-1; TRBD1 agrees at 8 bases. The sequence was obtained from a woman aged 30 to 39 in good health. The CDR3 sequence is CASRDQGARTEAFF. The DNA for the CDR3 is TGTGCCAGCAGAGATCAGGGGGCGAGGACTGAAGCTTTCTTT.